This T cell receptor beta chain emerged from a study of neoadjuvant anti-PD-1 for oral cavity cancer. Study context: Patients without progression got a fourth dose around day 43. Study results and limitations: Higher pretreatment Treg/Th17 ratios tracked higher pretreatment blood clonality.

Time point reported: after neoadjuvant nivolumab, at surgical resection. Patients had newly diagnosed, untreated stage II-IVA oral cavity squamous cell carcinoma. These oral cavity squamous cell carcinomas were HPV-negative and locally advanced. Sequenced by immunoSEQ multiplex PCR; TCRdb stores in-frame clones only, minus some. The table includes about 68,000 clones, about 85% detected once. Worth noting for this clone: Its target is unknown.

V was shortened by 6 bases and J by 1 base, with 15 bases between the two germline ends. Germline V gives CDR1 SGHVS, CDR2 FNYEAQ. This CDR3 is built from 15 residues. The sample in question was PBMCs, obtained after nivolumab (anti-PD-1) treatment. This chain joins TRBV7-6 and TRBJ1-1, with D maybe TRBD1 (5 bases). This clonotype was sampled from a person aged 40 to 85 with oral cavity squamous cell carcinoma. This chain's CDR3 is CASSPVGGWNTEAFF. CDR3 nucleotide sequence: TGTGCCAGCAGTCCCGTGGGGGGGTGGAACACTGAAGCTTTCTTT.